The 25 T cell receptor beta chains below were found in one sample sequenced in a study of blood T cell repertoires in COVID-19. The data were produced by immunoSEQ multiplex PCR, yet TCRdb's version contains in-frame clones alone and is incomplete. The table has approximately 480,000 clones, 75% to 90% seen once. Sequencing was done on a sample of PBMCs or T cells enriched from blood (not recorded which). These receptors were taken from a woman in her late teens or twenties who had recovered from COVID-19.

This clone was picked up one time. This rearrangement joins TRBV5-4 to TRBJ2-7; 9 nucleotides agree with TRBD2. Trimming took 3 bases from V and 6 from J; bases not matched to a gene: 10. CDR1 is SGHNT and CDR2 is YYREEE in the germline V gene (reference sequence). This CDR3 spans 15 amino acids. CDR3 nucleotide sequence: TGTGCCAGCAGCTCGAGGGCGGGGGGGTTGGTCGAGCAGTACTTC. Protein: CASSSRAGGLVEQYF.

The V and J genes are TRBV7-9 and TRBJ1-6, with D uncertain. Germline V lookup: CDR1 SEHNR, CDR2 FQNEAQ (reference sequence). The CDR3 spans 13 residues. With 5 bases removed from V and 10 bases from J, the gap between germline ends came to 12 bases. The CDR3 bases are TGTGCCAGCAGCCTCGAGTTCAACTCACCCCTCCACTTT. Its translation: CASSLEFNSPLHF.

The chain uses TRBV19 and TRBJ1-5; TRBD1 matches at 8 bases. From germline, CDR1 is LNHDA and CDR2 SQIVND (reference sequence). The CDR3 sequence is 17 residues long. V gave up 5 bases and J gave up 3 bases; unmatched junction bases: 12. CDR3 sequence reads: CASSLRTGIVNNQPQHF. CDR3 DNA: TGTGCCAGTAGTCTTAGGACAGGGATCGTAAACAATCAGCCCCAGCATTTT.

The chain recombines TRBV6-6 with TRBJ2-7, with 8 bases identical to TRBD1. V shed 5 bases and J 5 bases; nucleotides not matched to a gene: 8. The CDR3 has 14 residues. The germline V gene encodes CDR1 MNHNY and CDR2 SVGAGI (reference sequence). Here the CDR3 reads CASSPGGALHEQYF. The CDR3, as DNA: TGTGCCAGCAGTCCAGGGGGCGCACTCCACGAGCAGTACTTC.

V gene TRBV2 combines with J gene TRBJ1-3; 10 bases agree with TRBD1. Germline V gene lookup returns CDR1 SNHLY and CDR2 FYNNEI. Trimming removed 6 bases from V and 7 bases from J; junction bases left unmatched: 9. CDR3 length: 15 amino acids. The CDR3 DNA follows: TGTGCCAGCAGAGACGCCGGACAGGGGGGCAACACCATATATTTT. The encoded protein is CASRDAGQGGNTIYF. Based on the CDR3 plus reference TRBV2 and TRBJ1-3, the full variable domain is EPEVTQTPSHQVTQMGQEVILRCVPISNHLYFYWYRQILGQKVEFLVSFYNNEISEKSEIFDDQFSVERPDGSNFTLKIRSTKLEDSAMYFCASRDAGQGGNTIYFGEGSWLTVV.

The rearrangement links TRBV14 to TRBJ2-7; maybe TRBD2 (5 bases). Deletions cut 4 bases from V and 7 bases from J, with 17 bases between. The CDR3 is made up of 14 amino acids. Germline V gene lookup returns CDR1 SGHDN and CDR2 FVKESK. CDR3 coding DNA: TGTGCCAGCAGCCCCGACGGGGTTTTAGGGGAGCAGTACTTC. This translates into CASSPDGVLGEQYF.

This clone has a handful of counts. The chain has TRBV28 and TRBJ1-2; D might be TRBD1 (6 bases). Germline V gives CDR1 MDHEN, CDR2 SYDVKM. V was clipped by 8 bases and J by 12 bases, with 22 bases between them. CDR3 length: 13 amino acids. CDR3 bases: TGTGCCAGCGTACGTTCAGGGGTAGACCGCCACACCTTC. Translating it yields CASVRSGVDRHTF.

This clone was recorded a few times. The V and J genes are TRBV4-1 and TRBJ2-3; D perhaps matches TRBD2 (6 bases). This CDR3 contains 16 residues. The V and J ends lost 0 bases and 4 bases respectively, with 14 bases between them. Germline-derived CDR1 and CDR2 are MGHRA and YSYEKL. The CDR3 loop reads CASSQETVAVSDTQYF. The CDR3 DNA reads as TGCGCCAGCAGCCAAGAGACGGTAGCGGTTTCAGATACGCAGTATTTT.

The CDR3 loop is CASSDTSGGAHEQYF. CDR3 coding DNA: TGTGCCAGCAGCGACACTAGCGGGGGGGCGCACGAGCAGTACTTC. The chain combines TRBV2 with TRBJ2-7; 13 bases are a match to TRBD2. Germline lookup yields CDR1 SNHLY and CDR2 FYNNEI. V lost 6 bases and J lost 5; bases outside the gene matches: 7. This CDR3 is 15 amino acids long.

The chain recombines TRBV2 with TRBJ2-4; TRBD1 matches 8 bases. Germline-derived CDR1 and CDR2 are SNHLY and FYNNEI. The CDR3 is 17 residues long. V lost 1 base, J lost 7 bases, and 12 bases stayed unmatched. In DNA form, the CDR3 reads TGTGCCAGCAGTGAAGGGTTACTTGACAGGGGATACAACATTCAGTACTTC. It encodes CASSEGLLDRGYNIQYF.

The V and J genes are TRBV2 and TRBJ1-6; 9 bases fit TRBD1. This CDR3 is 16 amino acids long. Germline V gene lookup returns CDR1 SNHLY and CDR2 FYNNEI. Unmatched junction bases numbered 9, after V lost 5 bases and J lost 7 bases. Written as DNA, the CDR3 is TGTGCCAGCAGTCCGACAGGGGGTGGGGAAAATTCACCCCTCCACTTT. Its translation is CASSPTGGGENSPLHF.

This chain uses TRBV30 with TRBJ1-6; the match to TRBD1 covers 8 bases. Looked up from germline, CDR1 is GTSNPN and CDR2 is SVGIG (reference sequence). This CDR3 has 16 residues. V was clipped by 4 bases and J by 7 bases; unmatched bases: 12. The CDR3 reads CAWKSPQGVRNSPLHF. The CDR3 bases are TGTGCCTGGAAATCCCCACAGGGGGTGAGGAATTCACCCCTCCACTTT.

The chain employs TRBV29-1 and TRBJ1-1; 7 bases fit TRBD1. The CDR3 spans 10 residues. V lost 4 bases to trimming and J lost 11 bases; unmatched junction nucleotides: 4. Germline V gives CDR1 SQVTM, CDR2 ANQGSEA. The CDR3 coding sequence is TGCAGCGTTGTCGACAGGGTGGCTTTCTTT. It yields the protein CSVVDRVAFF. The full variable domain, rest sourced from reference TRBV29-1 and TRBJ1-1, is SAVISQKPSRDICQRGTSLTIQCQVDSQVTMMFWYRQQPGQSLTLIATANQGSEATYESGFVIDKFPISRPNLTFSTLTVSNMSPEDSSIYLCSVVDRVAFFGQGTRLTVV.

The V gene is TRBV30, the J gene TRBJ1-1; TRBD1 might be the D (5 bases). Trimming shortened V by 1 base and J by 4 bases, and 16 bases separated the two germline ends. Germline lookup yields CDR1 GTSNPN and CDR2 SVGIG (reference sequence). CDR3 length equals 15 residues. The CDR3 DNA is TGTGCCTGGAGTGCCTACGGGGGGGTCGGCACTGAAGCTTTCTTT. It specifies CAWSAYGGVGTEAFF.

The rearrangement joins TRBV6-5 to TRBJ1-3, with unresolved D. The germline CDR1 and CDR2 sequences are MNHEY and SVGAGI. The CDR3 is 12 amino acids. V gave up 8 bases and J gave up 1 base, with 6 bases separating them. The CDR3 DNA is TGTGCCAGCCAGAAGTCTGGAAACACCATATATTTT. Its translation is CASQKSGNTIYF.

This clone has more than one count but fewer than ten. V gene TRBV27 combines with J gene TRBJ2-5; 8 bases map to TRBD1. Germline V gene sequence: CDR1 MNHEY, CDR2 SMNVEV (reference sequence). The CDR3 has 15 residues. After removal of 7 bases from V and 2 bases from J, the junction contained 9 bases not matched to a gene. Written as DNA, the CDR3 is TGTGCCAGCAAACTCGGGACAGGCTATCAAGAGACCCAGTACTTC. It yields the protein CASKLGTGYQETQYF.

The J gene is TRBJ1-5, the V gene TRBV7-9; possible D gene TRBD1, 5 bases. V shed 1 base and J shed 3 bases, with 13 bases lying between them. From germline, CDR1 is SEHNR and CDR2 FQNEAQ (reference sequence). CDR3 length equals 16 residues. The CDR3 loop reads CASSLGTGGINQPQHF. The DNA for the CDR3 is TGTGCCAGCAGCTTAGGGACCGGGGGGATCAATCAGCCCCAGCATTTT.

This chain joins TRBV5-1 and TRBJ1-6, with D perhaps matching TRBD1 (6 bases). This CDR3 is built from 15 residues. Germline CDR1 reads SGHRS; CDR2 reads YFSETQ. Deletions cut 0 bases from V and 8 bases from J, with 12 bases between. The CDR3 sequence is CASSLAQGADSPLHF. CDR3 bases: TGCGCCAGCAGCTTGGCACAGGGCGCGGATTCACCCCTCCACTTT.

The V call is TRBV7-6, the J call TRBJ1-4; TRBD1 aligns across 11 bases. The CDR3 is 18 residues long. The V gene end was trimmed by 0 bases and the J gene end by 7 bases; junction bases not matched to a gene: 10. Germline CDR1 and CDR2: SGHVS and FNYEAQ. Here the CDR3 DNA reads TGTGCCAGCAGCTTAGCTCCTCCGGGGGGGACAGGGGGTGAAAAACTGTTTTTT. It translates to CASSLAPPGGTGGEKLFF.

The rearrangement uses TRBV27 and TRBJ2-3, with 7 bases lining up with TRBD1. This CDR3 has 16 amino acids. Germline V gene data show CDR1 as MNHEY and CDR2 as SMNVEV (reference sequence). The V segment lost 5 bases and the J segment 2 bases; nucleotides outside the gene matches: 10. The CDR3 region is CASSPPTGWNTDTQYF. CDR3 DNA: TGTGCCAGCAGTCCGCCGACAGGGTGGAACACAGATACGCAGTATTTT.

V is TRBV5-1 and J is TRBJ1-2; possibly TRBD1 for D (5 bases). The CDR3 has 13 amino acids. Germline loops: CDR1 SGHRS, CDR2 YFSETQ. V lost 7 bases, J lost 8 bases, and 18 bases lay in between. The chain's CDR3 is CASSPGDFAGYTF. The CDR3 DNA sequence: TGCGCCAGCTCCCCCGGGGACTTCGCCGGCTACACCTTC.

V and J are TRBV2 and TRBJ1-6, with TRBD1 matching 7 bases. V lost 8 bases, J lost 3 bases, and 7 bases stayed unmatched. The CDR3 is 15 residues long. Germline values: CDR1 SNHLY, CDR2 FYNNEI. CDR3 protein: CASQRGQSYNSPLHF. The DNA of the CDR3 is TGTGCCAGCCAAAGGGGGCAGAGCTATAATTCACCCCTCCACTTT.

The rearrangement links TRBV11-2 to TRBJ2-2; 8 nucleotides match TRBD1. CDR1 and CDR2 (germline): SGHAT, FQNNGV. V lost 4 bases, J lost 6 bases, and 7 bases stayed unmatched. This CDR3 has 15 amino acids. The CDR3 sequence is CASSSDREVAGELFF. DNA for the CDR3: TGTGCCAGCAGCTCGGACAGGGAGGTCGCCGGGGAGCTGTTTTTT.

J is TRBJ1-5 and V is TRBV4-2, with D perhaps TRBD1 (5 bases). This CDR3 is built from 15 residues. The germline gives CDR1 LGHNA, CDR2 YNFKEQ. Trimming removed 4 bases from V and 6 bases from J, with 16 bases in between. CDR3 DNA: TGTGCCAGCAGCCCTGACGGGGGAAGAGGTCAGCCCCAGCATTTT. It is translated as CASSPDGGRGQPQHF.

The genes are TRBV19 and TRBJ2-1; 8 positions agree with TRBD2. This CDR3 has 16 amino acids. With V trimmed by 5 bases and J by 8 bases, 14 bases remained unmatched. The V gene's germline CDR1 is LNHDA and CDR2 SQIVND (reference sequence). The CDR3 loop reads CASSPLGGGRVDEQFF. The DNA of the CDR3 is TGTGCCAGTAGTCCCCTTGGCGGGGGGAGGGTCGATGAGCAGTTCTTC.